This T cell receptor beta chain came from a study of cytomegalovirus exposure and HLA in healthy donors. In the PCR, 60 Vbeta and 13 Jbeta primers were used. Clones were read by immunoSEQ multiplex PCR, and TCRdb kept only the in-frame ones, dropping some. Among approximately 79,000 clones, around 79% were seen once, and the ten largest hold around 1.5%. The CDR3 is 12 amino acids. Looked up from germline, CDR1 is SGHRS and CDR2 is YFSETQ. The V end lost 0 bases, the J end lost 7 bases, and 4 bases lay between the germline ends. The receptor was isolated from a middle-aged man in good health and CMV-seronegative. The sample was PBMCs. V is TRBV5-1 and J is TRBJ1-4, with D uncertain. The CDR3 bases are TGCGCCAGCAGCTTGGGAGGTGAAAAACTGTTTTTT. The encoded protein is CASSLGGEKLFF. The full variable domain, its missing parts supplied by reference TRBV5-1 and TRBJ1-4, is KAGVTQTPRYLIKTRGQQVTLSCSPISGHRSVSWYQQTPGQGLQFLFEYFSETQRNKGNFPGRFSGRQFSNSRSEMNVSTLELGDSALYLCASSLGGEKLFFGSGTQLSVL.